This TCR beta chain stems from a study of OX40 agonist ivuxolimab in advanced cancers. Sequenced by immunoSEQ multiplex PCR; TCRdb stores in-frame clones only, minus some. In the table there are 45,000 to 50,000 clones, more than 70% of which are singletons. Germline V gene lookup returns CDR1 PRHDT and CDR2 FYEKMQ (reference sequence). The CDR3 contains 15 residues. Trimming took 5 bases from V and 8 from J, leaving 18 bases between them. The sequencing used CD4+ or CD8+ T cells sorted from blood, collected in a trial of the OX40 agonist ivuxolimab. This chain connects TRBV13 to TRBJ1-4; tentatively, D is TRBD1 (5 bases). The TCR originated in an adult with an advanced solid tumor such as melanoma, head and neck, liver or kidney cancer. The CDR3 here is CASSPGGTDPEKLFF. CDR3 sequence (DNA): TGTGCCAGCAGCCCAGGAGGGACGGACCCCGAAAAACTGTTTTTT.